Below are 5 T cell receptor beta chains sequenced from a single sample in a study of radiotherapy plus CTLA-4 blockade in lung cancer. Libraries were prepared by immunoSEQ multiplex PCR; TCRdb keeps only in-frame clonotypes and omits some of them. The sample yields approximately 33,000 clones, approximately 80% seen once. This specimen consisted of peripheral blood, obtained from a patient treated with radiotherapy plus ipilimumab. The receptors here all came from a human donor with non-small cell lung cancer who had stable disease on radiotherapy plus ipilimumab.

The CDR3 here is CASSYSHTGELFF. The CDR3, as DNA: TGTGCCAGCAGTTACTCCCACACCGGGGAGCTGTTTTTT. V and J are TRBV6-5 and TRBJ2-2; D gene uncertain. The CDR3 runs 13 residues. CDR1 is MNHEY and CDR2 is SVGAGI in the germline V gene. Trimming shortened V by 0 bases and J by 3 bases, and 2 bases separated the two germline ends.

The chain couples TRBV6-1 to TRBJ2-7, with D uncertain. The CDR3 loop spans 10 amino acids. Trimming removed 6 bases at V and 3 bases at J, with 3 bases between. Germline V gives CDR1 MNHNS, CDR2 SASEGT. The CDR3 nucleotides read TGTGCCAGCAGGAACTACGAGCAGTACTTC. Translation gives CASRNYEQYF.

The chain employs TRBV6-5 and TRBJ1-1, with D unresolved. CDR3 length equals 14 residues. The germline V gene encodes CDR1 MNHEY and CDR2 SVGAGI. V was shortened by 6 bases and J by 1 base, with 12 bases between the two germline ends. CDR3: CASSPGGRNTEAFF. The CDR3 nucleotides are TGTGCCAGCAGCCCAGGAGGGAGGAACACTGAAGCTTTCTTT.

The chain joins TRBV11-2 to TRBJ2-2; D call uncertain. V was clipped by 4 bases and J by 9 bases, with 6 bases between them. CDR1 and CDR2 (germline): SGHAT, FQNNGV. The CDR3 contains 11 residues. CDR3 bases: TGTGCCAGCAGCTACGACAGGGAGCTGTTTTTT. Protein sequence: CASSYDRELFF.

This clone has more than one count but fewer than ten. The CDR3 DNA follows: TGTGCCAGCAGTTACCGGACTGCAGATACGCAGTATTTT. Translated: CASSYRTADTQYF. J is TRBJ2-3 and V is TRBV6-5; D is perhaps TRBD2 (5 bases). The CDR3 spans 13 residues. Germline V gene data show CDR1 as MNHEY and CDR2 as SVGAGI. Trimming pared 2 bases from V and 4 bases from J, leaving 7 bases between.